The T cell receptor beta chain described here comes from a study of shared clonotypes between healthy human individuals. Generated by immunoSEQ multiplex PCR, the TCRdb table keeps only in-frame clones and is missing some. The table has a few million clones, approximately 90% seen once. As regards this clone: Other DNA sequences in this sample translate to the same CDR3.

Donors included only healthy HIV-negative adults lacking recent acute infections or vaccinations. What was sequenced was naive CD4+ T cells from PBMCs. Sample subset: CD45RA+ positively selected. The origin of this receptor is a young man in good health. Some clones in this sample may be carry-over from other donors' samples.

CDR3 residues: CASSFPGQGSYEQYF. As DNA, the CDR3 is TGTGCCAGCAGTTTTCCGGGACAGGGTTCCTACGAGCAGTACTTC. The chain employs TRBV28 and TRBJ2-7, with 9 bases identical to TRBD1. The length of the CDR3 is 15 residues. Germline V gene data show CDR1 as MDHEN and CDR2 as SYDVKM. V lost 3 bases and J lost 1; bases outside the gene matches: 4.